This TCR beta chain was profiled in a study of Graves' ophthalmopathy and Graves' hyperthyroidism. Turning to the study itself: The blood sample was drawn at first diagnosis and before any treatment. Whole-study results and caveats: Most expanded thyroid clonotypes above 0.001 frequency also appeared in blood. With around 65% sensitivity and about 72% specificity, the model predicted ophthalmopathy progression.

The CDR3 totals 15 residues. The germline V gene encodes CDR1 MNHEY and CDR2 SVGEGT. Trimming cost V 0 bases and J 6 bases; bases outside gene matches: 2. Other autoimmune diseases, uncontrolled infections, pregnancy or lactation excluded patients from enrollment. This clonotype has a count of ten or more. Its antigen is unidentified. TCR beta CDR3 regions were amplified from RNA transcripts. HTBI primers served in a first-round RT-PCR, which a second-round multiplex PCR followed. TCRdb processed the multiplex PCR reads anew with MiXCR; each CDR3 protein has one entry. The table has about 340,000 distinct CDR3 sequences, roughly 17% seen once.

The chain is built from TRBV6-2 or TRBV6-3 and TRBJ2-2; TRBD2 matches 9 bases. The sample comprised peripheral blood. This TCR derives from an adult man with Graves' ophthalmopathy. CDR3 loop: CASSYSSSGAGELFF. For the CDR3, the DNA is TGTGCCAGCAGTTACTCATCTAGCGGGGCCGGGGAGCTGTTTTTT.